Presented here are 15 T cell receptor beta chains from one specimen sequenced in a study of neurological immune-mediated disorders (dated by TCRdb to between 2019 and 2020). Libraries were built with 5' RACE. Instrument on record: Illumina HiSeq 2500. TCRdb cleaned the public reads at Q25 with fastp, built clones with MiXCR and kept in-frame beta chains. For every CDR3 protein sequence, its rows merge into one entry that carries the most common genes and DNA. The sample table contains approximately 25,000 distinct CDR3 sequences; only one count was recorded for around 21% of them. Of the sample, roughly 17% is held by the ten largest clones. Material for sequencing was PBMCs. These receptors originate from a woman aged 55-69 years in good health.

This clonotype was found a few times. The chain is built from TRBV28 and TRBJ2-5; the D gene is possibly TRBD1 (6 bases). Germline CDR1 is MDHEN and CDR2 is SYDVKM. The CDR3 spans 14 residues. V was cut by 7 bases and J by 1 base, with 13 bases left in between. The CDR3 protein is CASNFQGSQETQYF. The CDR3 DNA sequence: TGTGCCAGCAATTTTCAGGGGAGCCAAGAGACCCAGTACTTC.

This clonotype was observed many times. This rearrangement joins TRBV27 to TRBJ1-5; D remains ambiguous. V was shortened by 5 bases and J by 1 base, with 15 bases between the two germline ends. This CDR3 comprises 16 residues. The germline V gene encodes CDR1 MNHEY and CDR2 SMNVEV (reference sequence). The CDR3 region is CASSPYWTASNQPQHF. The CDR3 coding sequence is TGTGCCAGCAGTCCATACTGGACCGCAAGCAATCAGCCCCAGCATTTT.

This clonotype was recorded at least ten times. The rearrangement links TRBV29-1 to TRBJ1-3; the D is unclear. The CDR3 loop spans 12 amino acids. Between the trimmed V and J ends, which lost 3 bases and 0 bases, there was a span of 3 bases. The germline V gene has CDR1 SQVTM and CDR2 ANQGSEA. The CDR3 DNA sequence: TGCAGCGTTGAGAGCTCTGGAAACACCATATATTTT. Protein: CSVESSGNTIYF. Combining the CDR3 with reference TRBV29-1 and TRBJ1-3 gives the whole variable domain SAVISQKPSRDICQRGTSLTIQCQVDSQVTMMFWYRQQPGQSLTLIATANQGSEATYESGFVIDKFPISRPNLTFSTLTVSNMSPEDSSIYLCSVESSGNTIYFGEGSWLTVV.

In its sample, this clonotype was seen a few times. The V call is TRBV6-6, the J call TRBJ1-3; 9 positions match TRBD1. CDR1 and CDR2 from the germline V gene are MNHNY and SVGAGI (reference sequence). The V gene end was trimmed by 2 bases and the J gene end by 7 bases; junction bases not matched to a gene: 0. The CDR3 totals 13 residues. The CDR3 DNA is TGTGCCAGCAGTTACGACAGGGGGAACACCATATATTTT. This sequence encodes CASSYDRGNTIYF.

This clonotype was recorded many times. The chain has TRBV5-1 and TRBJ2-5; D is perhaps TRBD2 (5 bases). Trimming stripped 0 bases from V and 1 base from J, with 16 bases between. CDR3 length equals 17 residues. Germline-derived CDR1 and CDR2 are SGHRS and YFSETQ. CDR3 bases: TGCGCCAGCAGCTTGGGTTCGGGGAAGACTGCCCAAGAGACCCAGTACTTC. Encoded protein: CASSLGSGKTAQETQYF.

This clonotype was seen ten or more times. CDR3 sequence (DNA): TGTGCCAGTAGTTTGGGTTACAATGAGCAGTTCTTC. It codes for CASSLGYNEQFF. V usage is TRBV19 and J usage is TRBJ2-1; D gene uncertain. This CDR3 has 12 amino acids. Trimming removed 5 bases at V and 4 bases at J, with 6 bases between. In germline, CDR1 is LNHDA, CDR2 SQIVND (reference sequence).

CDR3 coding DNA: TGCAGCGTTGAAGGTCCGGAGATTCAAGAGACCCAGTACTTC. Its protein product is CSVEGPEIQETQYF. This chain connects TRBV29-1 to TRBJ2-5, with D hard to call. CDR1 and CDR2 (germline): SQVTM, ANQGSEA. CDR3 length: 14 residues. With 1 base removed from V and 2 bases from J, the gap between germline ends came to 11 bases. Supplemented by reference TRBV29-1 and TRBJ2-5, the full variable domain reads SAVISQKPSRDICQRGTSLTIQCQVDSQVTMMFWYRQQPGQSLTLIATANQGSEATYESGFVIDKFPISRPNLTFSTLTVSNMSPEDSSIYLCSVEGPEIQETQYFGPGTRLLVL.

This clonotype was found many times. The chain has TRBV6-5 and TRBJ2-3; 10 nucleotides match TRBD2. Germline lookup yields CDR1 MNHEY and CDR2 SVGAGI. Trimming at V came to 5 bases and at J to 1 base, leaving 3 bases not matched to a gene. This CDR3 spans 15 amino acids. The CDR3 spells CASSVLAGRTDTQYF. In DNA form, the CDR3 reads TGTGCCAGCAGTGTACTAGCGGGGCGCACAGATACGCAGTATTTT.

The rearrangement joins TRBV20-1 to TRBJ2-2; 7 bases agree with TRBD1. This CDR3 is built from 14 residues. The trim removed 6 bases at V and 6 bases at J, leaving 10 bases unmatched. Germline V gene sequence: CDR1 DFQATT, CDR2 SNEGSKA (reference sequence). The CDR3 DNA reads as TGCAGTGCCCGAAGGGACAGTTTCTCCGGGGAGCTGTTTTTT. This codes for CSARRDSFSGELFF.

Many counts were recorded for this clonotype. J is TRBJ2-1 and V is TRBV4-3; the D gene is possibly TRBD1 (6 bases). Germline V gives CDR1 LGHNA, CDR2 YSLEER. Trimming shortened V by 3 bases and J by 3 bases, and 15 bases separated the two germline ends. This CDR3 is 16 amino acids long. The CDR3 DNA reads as TGCGCCAGCAGCCACGAAATGGGGACACACTACAATGAGCAGTTCTTC. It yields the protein CASSHEMGTHYNEQFF.

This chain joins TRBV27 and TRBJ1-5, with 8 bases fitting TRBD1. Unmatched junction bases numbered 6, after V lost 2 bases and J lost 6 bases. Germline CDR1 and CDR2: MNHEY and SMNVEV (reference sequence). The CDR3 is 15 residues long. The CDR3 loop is CASSLGQGWGQPQHF. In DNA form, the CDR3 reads TGTGCCAGCAGTTTAGGACAGGGCTGGGGTCAGCCCCAGCATTTT.

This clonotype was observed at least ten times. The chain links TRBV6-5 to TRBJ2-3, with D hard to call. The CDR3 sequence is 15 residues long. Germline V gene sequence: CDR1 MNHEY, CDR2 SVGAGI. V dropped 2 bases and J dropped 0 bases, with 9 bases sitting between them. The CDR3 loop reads CASSYDFSSTDTQYF. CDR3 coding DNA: TGTGCCAGCAGTTACGACTTCTCTAGCACAGATACGCAGTATTTT.

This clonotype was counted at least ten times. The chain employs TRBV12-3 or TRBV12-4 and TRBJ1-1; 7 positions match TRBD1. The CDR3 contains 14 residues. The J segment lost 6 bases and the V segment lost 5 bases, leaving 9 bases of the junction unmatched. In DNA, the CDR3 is TGTGCCAGCAGTGTGACAGGGCAGAGCGCTGAAGCTTTCTTT. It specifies CASSVTGQSAEAFF.

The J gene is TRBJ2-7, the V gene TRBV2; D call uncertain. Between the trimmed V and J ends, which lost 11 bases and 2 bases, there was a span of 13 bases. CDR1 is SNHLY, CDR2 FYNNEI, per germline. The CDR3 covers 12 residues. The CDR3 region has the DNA TGTGCCTGCCGTGACATAACCTACGAGCAGTACTTC. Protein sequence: CACRDITYEQYF.

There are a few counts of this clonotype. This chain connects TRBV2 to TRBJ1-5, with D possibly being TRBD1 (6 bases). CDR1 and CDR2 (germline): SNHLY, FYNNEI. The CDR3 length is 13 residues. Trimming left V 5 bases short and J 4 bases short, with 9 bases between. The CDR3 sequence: CASSNRENQPQHF. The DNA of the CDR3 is TGTGCCAGCAGTAACAGGGAGAATCAGCCCCAGCATTTT.